Below, 23 T cell receptor beta chains from the same sample are listed, as sequenced in a study of tumor-infiltrating lymphocytes in localized non-small cell lung cancer. Only in-frame clones appear in the TCRdb table, and some are missing; sequencing was by immunoSEQ multiplex PCR. The repertoire has roughly 24,000 clones, approximately 64% of them found once; the top ten carry approximately 5.4%. Specimen: lung tumor tissue. The receptors originated from a human donor with non-small cell lung cancer.

This clone has a handful of counts. The chain employs TRBV5-1 and TRBJ1-5; D ambiguous. CDR1 and CDR2 from the germline V gene are SGHRS and YFSETQ. Deletions cut 0 bases from V and 7 bases from J, with 8 bases between. The CDR3 spans 13 residues. For the CDR3, the DNA is TGCGCCAGCAGCTTGGAGGCGGGGCAGCCCCAGCATTTT. Its protein product is CASSLEAGQPQHF.

The rearrangement links TRBV11-2 to TRBJ1-2; TRBD1 aligns across 8 bases. The germline V gene encodes CDR1 SGHAT and CDR2 FQNNGV. V gave up 1 base and J gave up 5 bases; unmatched junction bases: 6. This CDR3 spans 15 amino acids. The DNA for the CDR3 is TGTGCCAGCAGCTTAGGCACAGGGGGGGGGTATGGCTACACCTTC. Translating gives CASSLGTGGGYGYTF.

In its sample, this clone was seen a few times. The rearrangement links TRBV18 to TRBJ1-1; 7 bases are shared with TRBD1. There are 15 residues in the CDR3. Germline V CDR1 and CDR2: KGHSH, LQKENI. The junction had 7 bases not matched to a gene; V was cut back by 2 bases and J by 4 bases. CDR3 protein: CASSPTTGLGTEAFF. As DNA, the CDR3 is TGTGCCAGCTCACCAACGACAGGGTTGGGCACTGAAGCTTTCTTT.

This sequence joins TRBV2 and TRBJ1-3; perhaps TRBD1 as D (6 bases). Trimming left V 4 bases short and J 0 bases short, with 13 bases between. The CDR3 is 16 amino acids. Germline CDR1 reads SNHLY; CDR2 reads FYNNEI. The CDR3 here is CASSVDSENSGNTIYF. For the CDR3, the DNA is TGTGCCAGCAGTGTGGACAGCGAAAACTCTGGAAACACCATATATTTT.

The chain employs TRBV19 and TRBJ2-1; the match to TRBD1 covers 8 bases. This CDR3 region has 13 residues. The germline V gene has CDR1 LNHDA and CDR2 SQIVND (reference sequence). The V gene end was trimmed by 5 bases and the J gene end by 5 bases; junction bases not matched to a gene: 2. DNA for the CDR3: TGTGCCAGTAGTGGACAGGGAGACAATGAGCAGTTCTTC. Its translation is CASSGQGDNEQFF.

The genes are TRBV20-1 and TRBJ1-2, with a tentative D call TRBD1 (6 bases). Germline V lookup: CDR1 DFQATT, CDR2 SNEGSKA (reference sequence). This CDR3 contains 11 residues. Trimming removed 4 bases at V and 6 bases at J, with 9 bases between. CDR3: CSAKHRDGYTF. CDR3 nucleotides: TGCAGTGCTAAACACAGGGATGGCTACACCTTC.

The chain is built from TRBV9 and TRBJ2-1; TRBD2 matches at 14 bases. The germline V gene encodes CDR1 SGDLS and CDR2 YYNGEE. The junction had 2 bases not matched to a gene; V was cut back by 0 bases and J by 3 bases. The CDR3 loop spans 17 amino acids. In DNA form, the CDR3 reads TGTGCCAGCAGCGTAGGGACTAGCGGGAGGAACTACAATGAGCAGTTCTTC. Translated: CASSVGTSGRNYNEQFF.

J is TRBJ1-2 and V is TRBV11-2; 7 positions match TRBD1. This CDR3 comprises 15 residues. With V trimmed by 5 bases and J by 5 bases, 11 bases remained unmatched. Germline V gene lookup returns CDR1 SGHAT and CDR2 FQNNGV. This CDR3 reads CASSPEAGGGYGYTF. CDR3 sequence (DNA): TGTGCCAGCAGCCCGGAAGCAGGGGGAGGTTATGGCTACACCTTC.

The genes are TRBV19 and TRBJ2-5; 7 positions match TRBD1. The CDR3 loop spans 13 amino acids. The junction had 6 bases not matched to a gene; V was cut back by 6 bases and J by 5 bases. From germline, CDR1 is LNHDA and CDR2 SQIVND (reference sequence). The CDR3 DNA follows: TGTGCCAGTAGCGGGACAGAAAAGGAGACCCAGTACTTC. It codes for CASSGTEKETQYF.

The chain employs TRBV5-5 and TRBJ2-5; D is undetermined. Germline V gene lookup returns CDR1 SGHKS and CDR2 YYEKEE (reference sequence). The CDR3 length is 13 residues. With 1 base removed from V and 4 bases from J, the gap between germline ends came to 8 bases. Here the CDR3 reads CASSLWSVETQYF. CDR3 in DNA: TGTGCCAGCAGCTTGTGGTCAGTAGAGACCCAGTACTTC.

This sequence joins TRBV7-9 and TRBJ2-3, with a possible D match to TRBD2 (5 bases). The V end lost 8 bases, the J end lost 3 bases, and 15 bases lay between the germline ends. Germline lookup yields CDR1 SEHNR and CDR2 FQNEAQ (reference sequence). The CDR3 contains 14 residues. The chain's CDR3 is CASPSTGVTDTQYF. The CDR3 DNA follows: TGTGCCAGCCCGAGCACCGGGGTAACAGATACGCAGTATTTT. Supplemented by reference TRBV7-9 and TRBJ2-3, the full variable domain reads DTGVSQNPRHKITKRGQNVTFRCDPISEHNRLYWYRQTLGQGPEFLTYFQNEAQLEKSRLLSDRFSAERPKGSFSTLEIQRTEQGDSAMYLCASPSTGVTDTQYFGPGTRLTVL.

This clone was counted a few times. The genes are TRBV21-1 and TRBJ1-1. TRBV21-1 is recorded as a pseudogene. This CDR3 region has 17 residues. The CDR3 bases are TGTGCCAGCAGCAAACGGTTCCGATCTACGATGAACACTGAAGCTTTCTTT. It codes for CASSKRFRSTMNTEAFF.

DNA of the CDR3: TGTGCCAGCAGCTGGACAGCCGCCTATGGCTACACCTTC. The encoded protein is CASSWTAAYGYTF. This chain connects TRBV5-6 to TRBJ1-2, with D possibly TRBD1 on 6 matching bases. The CDR3 covers 13 residues. The germline V gene has CDR1 SGHDT and CDR2 YYEEEE. The V end lost 3 bases, the J end lost 4 bases, and 10 bases lay between the germline ends.

The chain has TRBV19 and TRBJ2-3, with 9 bases matching TRBD2. Germline CDR1 is LNHDA and CDR2 is SQIVND (reference sequence). The CDR3 runs 15 residues. The trim removed 1 base at V and 8 bases at J, leaving 7 bases unmatched. The DNA for the CDR3 is TGTGCCAGTAGTATAGGAGAAGCGGGAGGAAGTACGCAGTATTTT. Translated, it gives CASSIGEAGGSTQYF.

This rearrangement joins TRBV2 to TRBJ2-3, with TRBD2 identical over 7 bases. The CDR3 extends over 13 amino acids. The germline gives CDR1 SNHLY, CDR2 FYNNEI. J gave up 5 bases and V 7 bases, and 6 bases lay outside the gene matches. In nucleotides, the CDR3 is TGTGCCAGCACAGCGGGACTGTTAGATACGCAGTATTTT. This gives the protein CASTAGLLDTQYF.

This clone showed up just once. The chain uses TRBV4-2 and TRBJ2-7; 8 positions agree with TRBD1. The J segment lost 7 bases and the V segment lost 1 base, leaving 9 bases of the junction unmatched. The V gene's germline CDR1 is LGHNA and CDR2 YNFKEQ. The length of the CDR3 is 15 residues. CDR3 nucleotides: TGTGCCAGCAGCCAAGTGGACAGGGATCAAATGGAGCAGTACTTC. Protein: CASSQVDRDQMEQYF.

This clone was recorded a few times. This chain joins TRBV6-1 and TRBJ1-1, with a possible D match to TRBD1 (5 bases). This CDR3 has 12 amino acids. Trimming left V 7 bases short and J 3 bases short, with 9 bases between. CDR1 and CDR2 from the germline V gene are MNHNS and SASEGT. The CDR3 DNA is TGTGCCAGCAAAAAGGGACACACTGAAGCTTTCTTT. Translated, it gives CASKKGHTEAFF.

The rearrangement links TRBV9 to TRBJ2-5; TRBD2 aligns across 10 bases. This CDR3 is built from 16 residues. CDR1 and CDR2 (germline): SGDLS, YYNGEE. The J segment lost 5 bases and the V segment lost 3 bases, leaving 10 bases of the junction unmatched. CDR3 bases: TGTGCCAGCAGCGCAATGGGGCTAGCGGGAGAGGAGACCCAGTACTTC. Translated: CASSAMGLAGEETQYF.

The chain links TRBV19 to TRBJ1-4; D gene uncertain. The CDR3 has 14 residues. The V gene lost 5 bases and the J gene lost 2 bases, with 9 bases spanning the gap. Germline V lookup: CDR1 LNHDA, CDR2 SQIVND (reference sequence). The CDR3: CASSLQGTNEKLFF. In DNA form, the CDR3 reads TGTGCCAGTAGTCTACAAGGGACTAATGAAAAACTGTTTTTT.

A few counts support this clone. The chain is built from TRBV10-3 and TRBJ1-1; maybe TRBD1 (5 bases). V was clipped by 10 bases and J by 0 bases, with 6 bases between them. The CDR3 runs 11 residues. The V gene's germline CDR1 is ENHRY and CDR2 SYGVKD. CDR3 protein: CATGLNTEAFF. In nucleotides, the CDR3 is TGTGCCACGGGACTGAACACTGAAGCTTTCTTT.

This clone was seen only a few times. The chain recombines TRBV7-9 with TRBJ2-1; 8 positions match TRBD2. V was pared by 5 bases and J by 9 bases, with 15 bases of the junction left unmatched. The CDR3 covers 16 residues. Looked up from germline, CDR1 is SEHNR and CDR2 is FQNEAQ (reference sequence). The CDR3: CASSRGLAGNRGEQFF. The CDR3 coding sequence is TGTGCCAGCAGCCGGGGGCTAGCGGGCAATAGGGGTGAGCAGTTCTTC. Supplemented by reference TRBV7-9 and TRBJ2-1, the full variable domain reads DTGVSQNPRHKITKRGQNVTFRCDPISEHNRLYWYRQTLGQGPEFLTYFQNEAQLEKSRLLSDRFSAERPKGSFSTLEIQRTEQGDSAMYLCASSRGLAGNRGEQFFGPGTRLTVL.

V gene TRBV4-2 combines with J gene TRBJ1-1; D is uncertain. There are 14 residues in the CDR3. The germline V and J ends were trimmed by 3 bases and 5 bases, with 13 bases remaining between them. The germline CDR1 and CDR2 sequences are LGHNA and YNFKEQ. The CDR3 sequence: CASSQAIERTEAFF. CDR3 nucleotide sequence: TGTGCCAGCAGCCAGGCTATCGAAAGGACTGAAGCTTTCTTT.

A few counts support this clone. This chain links TRBV15 with TRBJ1-2, with unresolved D. Per the germline V gene, CDR1 is LNHNV and CDR2 is YYDKDF (reference sequence). The CDR3 is 13 residues long. The V end lost 1 base, the J end lost 8 bases, and 11 bases lay between the germline ends. The CDR3 reads CATSRGAGSGYTF. CDR3 nucleotide sequence: TGTGCCACCAGCAGAGGGGCGGGTTCCGGCTACACCTTC.